Below are 20 T cell receptor beta chains sequenced from a single sample in a study of T cell repertoires in cytomegalovirus infection. No antigen has been assigned to these receptors. TCRdb called the reads again in MiXCR, with one record for every CDR3 protein. This table has 50,000 or so distinct CDR3 sequences, 15% to 25% appearing once. The specimen comprised CD8+ T cells from cultured PBMCs, sampled from culture after CMV antigen stimulation. Receptors were obtained from a human donor in good health (CMV status not recorded). Some clones in this sample may be carry-over from other donors' samples.

Written as DNA, the CDR3 is TGTGCCAGCAGGCGCAATAGCGGCATTAGCTCCTACAATGAGCAGTTCTTC. As protein: CASRRNSGISSYNEQFF. The chain recombines TRBV12-3 or TRBV12-4 with TRBJ2-1; possible D gene TRBD2, 6 bases. The CDR3 sequence is 17 residues long. V lost 6 bases and J 0 bases, leaving 18 bases between the germline ends.

The chain carries TRBV12-3 or TRBV12-4 and TRBJ2-2, with a tentative D call TRBD2 (6 bases). V was cut by 3 bases and J by 2 bases, with 10 bases left in between. The CDR3 sequence is 15 residues long. CDR3 sequence: CASSLRAGNTGELFF. DNA for the CDR3: TGTGCCAGCAGTTTGAGGGCGGGAAACACCGGGGAGCTGTTTTTT.

This clonotype was recorded many times. This rearrangement joins TRBV10-3 to TRBJ1-5, with D possibly matching TRBD1 (6 bases). Germline CDR1 reads ENHRY; CDR2 reads SYGVKD. Trimming took 2 bases from V and 1 from J, leaving 12 bases between them. The CDR3 consists of 16 residues. The CDR3 reads CAISEIQDSSNQPQHF. Here the CDR3 DNA reads TGTGCCATCAGTGAGATACAGGACAGCAGCAATCAGCCCCAGCATTTT.

This clonotype was counted a few times. Sequence at one end of the junction differs from germline and may be a read error. The rearrangement joins TRBV4-1 to TRBJ2-5; D gene ambiguous. The CDR3 is made up of 13 amino acids. The germline V gene has CDR1 MGHRA and CDR2 YSYEKL. The CDR3 here is CASSQVGEVTQYF. The DNA of the CDR3 is TGTGCCAGCAGCCAAGTGGGTGAGGTCACCCAGTACTTC.

The V gene is TRBV7-8, the J gene TRBJ2-5, with D possibly matching TRBD1 (5 bases). Germline assignment: CDR1 SGHVS and CDR2 FQNEAQ. The CDR3 is made up of 14 amino acids. Trimming pared 1 base from V and 1 base from J, leaving 7 bases between. The CDR3 DNA sequence: TGTGCCAGCAGCTTAGACAGGAGCCAAGAGACCCAGTACTTC. Amino acids: CASSLDRSQETQYF.

This clonotype showed up just a few times. The CDR3 DNA reads as TGTGCCAGCAGCCCAGCCCTCGATGGGGGCCTATGGACCGGGGAGCTGTTTTTT. Its translation: CASSPALDGGLWTGELFF. V and J are TRBV7-2 and TRBJ2-2; maybe TRBD1 (6 bases). Deletions cut 5 bases from V and 5 bases from J, with 24 bases between. This CDR3 region has 18 residues. The germline CDR1 and CDR2 sequences are SGHTA and FQGNSA.

This clonotype has just a few counts. The rearrangement uses TRBV12-3 or TRBV12-4 and TRBJ2-2; no reliable D call. CDR3 size: 18 residues. The V end was cut by 7 bases, the J end by 8 bases, with 29 bases between. CDR3 nucleotides: TGTGCCAGCACCCGGACCTCGACCTACCGCCTGAGTCCGGGGGAGCTGTTTTTT. This gives the protein CASTRTSTYRLSPGELFF.

The table lists this clonotype with a few counts. V gene TRBV4-3 combines with J gene TRBJ2-2; no reliable D call. Germline V gene data show CDR1 as LGHNA and CDR2 as YSLEER. CDR3 length: 15 amino acids. Trimming removed 6 bases from V and 8 bases from J, with 19 bases in between. This CDR3 reads CASSRTGQTWGELFF. The CDR3 DNA follows: TGCGCCAGCAGTCGAACCGGGCAGACGTGGGGGGAGCTGTTTTTT.

Only a few counts were recorded for this clonotype. The genes are TRBV7-8 and TRBJ2-7; 12 nucleotides align to TRBD2. Germline CDR1 is SGHVS and CDR2 is FQNEAQ. V shed 5 bases, J shed 5 bases, and the junction held 7 bases outside the gene matches. This CDR3 contains 15 residues. In DNA, the CDR3 is TGTGCCAGCAGCCATTCCGGGACTAGCGGGCACGAGCAGTACTTC. Translating it yields CASSHSGTSGHEQYF.

The V gene is TRBV6-2 or TRBV6-3, the J gene TRBJ1-1; D remains ambiguous. Trimming stripped 2 bases from V and 0 bases from J, with 7 bases between. Looked up from germline, CDR1 is MNHEY and CDR2 is SVGEGT. The CDR3 covers 14 residues. CDR3: CASSYASMNTEAFF. CDR3 in DNA: TGTGCCAGCAGTTACGCCTCCATGAACACTGAAGCTTTCTTT.

In this sample, this clonotype turned up a few times. CDR3 region: CSVGEGVINEQFF. The CDR3, as DNA: TGCAGCGTGGGTGAAGGGGTTATCAATGAGCAGTTCTTC. The chain uses TRBV29-1 and TRBJ2-1; the D gene is possibly TRBD1 (5 bases). CDR3 length equals 13 residues. Trimming stripped 6 bases from V and 6 bases from J, with 15 bases between. The germline gives CDR1 SQVTM, CDR2 ANQGSEA.

The gene calls are TRBV7-9 and TRBJ2-7, with D perhaps TRBD1 (5 bases). From germline, CDR1 is SEHNR and CDR2 FQNEAQ (reference sequence). Trimming cost V 3 bases and J 7 bases, with 16 bases left between them. There are 14 residues in the CDR3. CDR3 bases: TGTGCCAGCAGCTTCGTCAGGGCTTACGGGGAGCAGTACTTC. Translating gives CASSFVRAYGEQYF.

This clonotype occurred once. The rearrangement links TRBV7-2 to TRBJ2-3; 9 nucleotides align to TRBD2. V lost 2 bases, J lost 4 bases, and 4 bases stayed unmatched. Germline CDR1 is SGHTA and CDR2 is FQGNSA. This CDR3 spans 15 amino acids. CDR3 region: CASSLSSGRADTQYF. The CDR3, as DNA: TGTGCCAGCAGCTTAAGTAGCGGGAGAGCAGATACGCAGTATTTT.

The chain is built from TRBV6-6 and TRBJ1-4; D remains unclear. The CDR3 consists of 12 residues. CDR1 is MNHNY and CDR2 is SVGAGI in the germline V gene (reference sequence). V was trimmed by 0 bases and J by 7 bases, leaving 3 bases between them. CDR3 residues: CASSYSVEKLFF. The CDR3, as DNA: TGTGCCAGCAGTTACTCGGTTGAAAAACTGTTTTTT.

The V gene is TRBV24-1, the J gene TRBJ2-1; D call uncertain. The CDR3 totals 14 residues. V dropped 9 bases and J dropped 0 bases, with 11 bases sitting between them. CDR1 and CDR2 (germline): KGHDR, SFDVKD. The CDR3 DNA follows: TGTGCCACCGCGGACGTCCGCTCCTACAATGAGCAGTTCTTC. Encoded protein: CATADVRSYNEQFF.

This clonotype was observed a few times. The V call is TRBV7-8, the J call TRBJ1-1, with 7 bases matching TRBD1. Looked up from germline, CDR1 is SGHVS and CDR2 is FQNEAQ. This CDR3 has 15 residues. Germline trimming cut 1 base from V and 5 bases from J; bases unmatched to any gene: 7. The CDR3 sequence is CASSLDRGPGTEAFF. The DNA of the CDR3 is TGTGCCAGCAGCTTAGATAGGGGGCCGGGGACTGAAGCTTTCTTT.

In this sample, this clonotype turned up a few times. V and J are TRBV27 and TRBJ2-5; tentatively, D is TRBD1 (5 bases). Germline-derived CDR1 and CDR2 are MNHEY and SMNVEV (reference sequence). The V and J ends lost 2 bases and 4 bases respectively, with 17 bases between them. The CDR3 loop spans 16 amino acids. The DNA of the CDR3 is TGTGCCAGCAGTTTAGCCTGGGGCGCCATCCTAGAGACCCAGTACTTC. Protein product: CASSLAWGAILETQYF.

This sequence joins TRBV7-8 and TRBJ1-4, with D possibly matching TRBD1 (5 bases). Trimming removed 5 bases at V and 10 bases at J, with 23 bases between. Germline V gene data show CDR1 as SGHVS and CDR2 as FQNEAQ. The CDR3 totals 16 residues. CDR3 protein: CASSRWDQDVRGKLFF. CDR3 DNA sequence: TGTGCCAGCAGCCGCTGGGATCAAGACGTTAGGGGAAAACTGTTTTTT.

This clonotype was observed at least ten times. V is TRBV7-6 and J is TRBJ2-3, with 9 positions matching TRBD2. The CDR3 has 17 residues. The V gene's germline CDR1 is SGHVS and CDR2 FNYEAQ. V trimming: 3 bases; J trimming: 2 bases; junction bases outside the gene matches: 9. The CDR3 sequence is CASSFSTGTSLTDTQYF. DNA for the CDR3: TGTGCCAGCAGCTTCTCAACCGGGACTAGCCTCACAGATACGCAGTATTTT. Based on the CDR3 plus reference TRBV7-6 and TRBJ2-3, the full variable domain is GAGVSQSPRYKVTKRGQDVALRCDPISGHVSLYWYRQALGQGPEFLTYFNYEAQQDKSGLPNDRFSAERPEGSISTLTIQRTEQRDSAMYRCASSFSTGTSLTDTQYFGPGTRLTVL.

This clonotype occurred a few times. The chain has TRBV7-9 and TRBJ2-7, with unresolved D. V shed 5 bases and J shed 3 bases, with 8 bases lying between them. CDR3 size: 12 residues. From germline, CDR1 is SEHNR and CDR2 FQNEAQ (reference sequence). The CDR3 sequence: CASSPSDYEQYF. For the CDR3, the DNA is TGTGCCAGCAGCCCCTCGGACTACGAGCAGTACTTC. The full variable domain, in which reference TRBV7-9 and TRBJ2-7 provide the parts outside the CDR3, is DTGVSQNPRHKITKRGQNVTFRCDPISEHNRLYWYRQTLGQGPEFLTYFQNEAQLEKSRLLSDRFSAERPKGSFSTLEIQRTEQGDSAMYLCASSPSDYEQYFGPGTRLTVT.